This is a list of T cell receptor beta chains from one sample in a study of Ad26.COV2.S vaccination and SARS-CoV-2 variants. Some clones are missing from TCRdb's copy, which holds only in-frame ones; the method was immunoSEQ multiplex PCR. The sample lists about 680,000 clones, roughly 90% occurring once. Source: peripheral blood, taken in a trial of Ad26.COV2.S vaccine versus placebo. These receptors were taken from a person aged 18-60 years who received the Ad26.COV2.S COVID-19 vaccine or a placebo. CDR3s include the opening cysteine and the closing phenylalanine or tryptophan. The D gene is left open where the match is weak. Not every row has a clone size; where given, it reads once, few, many or a size class.

d_call	clone_size	v_call	j_call	cdr3_aa	cdr3_nt
TRBD1	NA	TRBV5-6	TRBJ1-2	CASSWRGQRANYGYTF	TGTGCCAGCAGCTGGAGGGGACAGAGAGCTAACTATGGCTACACCTTC
TRBD1	NA	TRBV12-3/TRBV12-4	TRBJ2-7	CASSPDRAGQYF	TGTGCCAGCAGCCCGGACAGGGCAGGGCAGTACTTC
NA	once	TRBV2	TRBJ1-1	CASTLSGANTEAFF	TGTGCCAGCACCCTTTCCGGAGCGAACACTGAAGCTTTCTTT
NA	NA	TRBV7-9	TRBJ1-2	CASSSGDRNYGYTF	TGTGCCAGCAGCTCGGGGGACCGCAACTATGGCTACACCTTC
NA	NA	TRBV5-4	TRBJ2-5	CASSPLGRFGETQYF	TGTGCCAGCAGCCCTCTAGGGAGGTTTGGAGAGACCCAGTACTTC
NA	few	TRBV27	TRBJ2-7	CASSLGGGREQYF	TGTGCCAGCAGTTTAGGAGGGGGCCGAGAGCAGTACTTC
NA	NA	TRBV18	TRBJ2-2	CASSPYEIGTGELFF	TGTGCCAGCTCACCCTACGAGATCGGCACCGGGGAGCTGTTTTTT
TRBD1	NA	TRBV10-2	TRBJ1-1	CASSLPGGWGEAFF	TGCGCCAGCAGTCTACCAGGGGGCTGGGGAGAAGCTTTCTTT
TRBD1	NA	TRBV10-3	TRBJ2-7	CAISESDRGIEQYF	TGTGCCATCAGTGAGTCGGACAGGGGGATAGAGCAGTACTTC
TRBD2	NA	TRBV29-1	TRBJ2-3	CSLRRGGVSDTQYF	TGCAGCCTCCGGCGGGGGGGCGTATCAGATACGCAGTATTTT
NA	once	TRBV7-2	TRBJ2-2	CASTYNIGGAGELFF	TGTGCCAGCACCTATAACATAGGGGGGGCCGGGGAGCTGTTTTTT
TRBD1	NA	TRBV7-3	TRBJ2-2	CASSRTGSNTGELFF	TGTGCCAGCAGCCGGACAGGGTCGAACACCGGGGAGCTGTTTTTT
TRBD2	NA	TRBV14	TRBJ2-7	CASSQASLAGGKRYF	TGTGCCAGCAGCCAAGCTTCACTAGCGGGGGGTAAGAGGTACTTC
TRBD1	NA	TRBV10-1	TRBJ2-6	CATQPGQGKSGANVLTF	TGCGCCACCCAGCCGGGACAGGGGAAGTCTGGGGCCAACGTCCTGACTTTC
NA	NA	TRBV6-5	TRBJ2-7	CASSYRSGTTYNEQYF	TGTGCCAGCAGTTACCGATCCGGGACAACCTACAACGAGCAGTACTTC
NA	NA	TRBV11-2	TRBJ2-7	CASSYSDEQYF	TGTGCCAGCAGCTACAGTGACGAGCAGTACTTC
TRBD1	NA	TRBV5-1	TRBJ2-1	CASSTGQLSYNEQFF	TGCGCCAGCAGCACGGGACAGCTGTCCTACAATGAGCAGTTCTTC
TRBD1	NA	TRBV19	TRBJ1-5	CASSPGQGYQPQHF	TGTGCCAGTAGTCCCGGACAGGGATATCAGCCCCAGCATTTT
NA	NA	TRBV5-4	TRBJ2-7	CASSLAPRGTYEQYF	TGTGCCAGCAGCTTGGCCCCCAGGGGAACCTACGAGCAGTACTTC
NA	NA	TRBV20-1	TRBJ1-2	CSVQGLYGYTF	TGCAGTGTCCAGGGTCTCTATGGCTACACCTTC
NA	NA	TRBV30	TRBJ1-1	CAWKRENTEAFF	TGTGCCTGGAAGAGGGAGAACACTGAAGCTTTCTTT
TRBD1	NA	TRBV30	TRBJ1-3	CAWCGTGSGNTIYF	TGTGCCTGGTGCGGGACAGGGTCTGGAAACACCATATATTTT
TRBD1	NA	TRBV18	TRBJ1-1	CASSGQGEVTEAFF	TGTGCCAGCTCAGGACAGGGTGAGGTCACTGAAGCTTTCTTT
NA	NA	TRBV2	TRBJ2-7	CASLLDDGKEQYF	TGTGCCAGCCTCCTAGACGACGGAAAAGAGCAGTACTTC
TRBD2	NA	TRBV5-1	TRBJ2-1	CASSFRLAGDNEQFF	TGCGCCAGCAGCTTTCGGCTAGCGGGAGACAATGAGCAGTTCTTC
NA	NA	TRBV7-9	TRBJ2-1	CASSAQDEQFF	TGTGCCAGCAGCGCCCAAGATGAGCAGTTCTTC
NA	NA	TRBV4-2	TRBJ2-2	CASSQVLVPANTGELFF	TGTGCCAGCAGCCAAGTGCTCGTCCCCGCTAACACCGGGGAGCTGTTTTTT
NA	few	TRBV19	TRBJ1-2	CASRNIDGRGYTF	TGTGCCAGTAGGAACATTGACGGACGAGGCTACACCTTC
TRBD2	NA	TRBV7-9	TRBJ2-1	CASSSQREGSSYNEQFF	TGTGCCAGCAGCTCCCAGCGGGAGGGAAGCTCCTACAATGAGCAGTTCTTC
NA	NA	TRBV12-3/TRBV12-4	TRBJ2-1	CASSSNVYEQFF	TGTGCCAGCAGTTCCAATGTTTATGAGCAGTTCTTC
TRBD1	NA	TRBV24-1	TRBJ1-1	CATSDPRTGSAEAFF	TGTGCCACCAGTGATCCCCGGACAGGGTCCGCTGAAGCTTTCTTT